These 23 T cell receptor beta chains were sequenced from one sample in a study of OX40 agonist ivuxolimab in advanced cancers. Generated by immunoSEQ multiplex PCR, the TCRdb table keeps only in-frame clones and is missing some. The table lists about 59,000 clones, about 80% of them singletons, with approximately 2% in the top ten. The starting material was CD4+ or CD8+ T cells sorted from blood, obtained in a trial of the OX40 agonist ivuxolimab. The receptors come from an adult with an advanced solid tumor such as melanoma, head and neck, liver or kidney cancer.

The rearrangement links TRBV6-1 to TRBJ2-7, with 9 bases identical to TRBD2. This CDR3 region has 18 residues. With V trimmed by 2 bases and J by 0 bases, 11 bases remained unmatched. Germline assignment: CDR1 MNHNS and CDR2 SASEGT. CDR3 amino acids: CASSEMRWGGRASYEQYF. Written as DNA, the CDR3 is TGTGCCAGCAGTGAAATGCGGTGGGGCGGGAGGGCCTCCTACGAGCAGTACTTC.

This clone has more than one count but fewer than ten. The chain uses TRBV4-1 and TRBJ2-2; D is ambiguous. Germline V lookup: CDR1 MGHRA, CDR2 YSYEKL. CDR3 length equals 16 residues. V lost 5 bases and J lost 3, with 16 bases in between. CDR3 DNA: TGCGCCAGCAGCTCAAAATCCCTTCGGGACACCGGGGAGCTGTTTTTT. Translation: CASSSKSLRDTGELFF.

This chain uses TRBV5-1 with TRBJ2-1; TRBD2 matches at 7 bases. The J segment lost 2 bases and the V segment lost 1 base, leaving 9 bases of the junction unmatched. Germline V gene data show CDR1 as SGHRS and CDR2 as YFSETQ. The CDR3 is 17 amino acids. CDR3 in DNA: TGCGCCAGCAGCTTGAACCCTGCGGGAGTTACCTACAATGAGCAGTTCTTC. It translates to CASSLNPAGVTYNEQFF. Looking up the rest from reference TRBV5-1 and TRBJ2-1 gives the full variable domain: KAGVTQTPRYLIKTRGQQVTLSCSPISGHRSVSWYQQTPGQGLQFLFEYFSETQRNKGNFPGRFSGRQFSNSRSEMNVSTLELGDSALYLCASSLNPAGVTYNEQFFGPGTRLTVL.

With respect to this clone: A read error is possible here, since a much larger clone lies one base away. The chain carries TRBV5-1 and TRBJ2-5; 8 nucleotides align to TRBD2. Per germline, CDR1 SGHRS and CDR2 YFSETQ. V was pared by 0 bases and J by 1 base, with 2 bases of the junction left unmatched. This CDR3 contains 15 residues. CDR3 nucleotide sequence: TGCGCCAGCAGCTTGGCTAGCGGGCTCCAAGAGACCCAGTACTTC. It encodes CASSLASGLQETQYF.

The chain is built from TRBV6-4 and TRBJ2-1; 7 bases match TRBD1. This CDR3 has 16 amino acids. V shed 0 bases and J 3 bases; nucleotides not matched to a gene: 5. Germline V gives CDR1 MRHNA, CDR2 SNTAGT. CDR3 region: CASSDSRGGLYNEQFF. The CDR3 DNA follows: TGTGCCAGCAGTGACTCGAGAGGGGGCCTCTACAATGAGCAGTTCTTC.

CDR3 sequence: CASSSGGTYYEQYF. The CDR3 nucleotides read TGCGCCAGCAGCTCGGGGGGGACCTACTACGAGCAGTACTTC. V and J are TRBV5-1 and TRBJ2-7, with 8 bases lining up with TRBD2. This CDR3 has 14 amino acids. Trimming at V came to 3 bases and at J to 3 bases, leaving 5 bases not matched to a gene. CDR1 is SGHRS, CDR2 YFSETQ, per germline.

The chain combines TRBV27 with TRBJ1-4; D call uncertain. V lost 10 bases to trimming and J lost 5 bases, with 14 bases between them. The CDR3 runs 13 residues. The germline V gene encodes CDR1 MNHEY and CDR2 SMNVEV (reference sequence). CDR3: CATSNSPNEKLFF. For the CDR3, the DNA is TGTGCCACCTCGAACTCGCCGAATGAAAAACTGTTTTTT.

The CDR3 DNA is TGTGCCAGCAGCCAGAACATAGGGGTTGTGGACGAGCAGTACTTC. It encodes CASSQNIGVVDEQYF. The chain has TRBV11-2 and TRBJ2-7, with D tentatively TRBD1 (5 bases). This CDR3 is 15 amino acids long. Germline V gene lookup returns CDR1 SGHAT and CDR2 FQNNGV. V shed 5 bases and J shed 5 bases, with 19 bases lying between them.

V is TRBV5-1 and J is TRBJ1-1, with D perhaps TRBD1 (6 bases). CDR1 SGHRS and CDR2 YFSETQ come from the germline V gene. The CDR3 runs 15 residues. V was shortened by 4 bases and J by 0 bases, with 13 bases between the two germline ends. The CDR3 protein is CASSLRDNVNTEAFF. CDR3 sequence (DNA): TGCGCCAGCAGCCTCCGGGACAACGTGAACACTGAAGCTTTCTTT.

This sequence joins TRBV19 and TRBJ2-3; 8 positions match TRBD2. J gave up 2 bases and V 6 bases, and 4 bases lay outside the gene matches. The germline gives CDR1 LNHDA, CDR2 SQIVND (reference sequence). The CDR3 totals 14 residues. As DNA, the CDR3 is TGTGCCAGTAGGCTAGCGGGTTCCACAGATACGCAGTATTTT. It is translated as CASRLAGSTDTQYF.

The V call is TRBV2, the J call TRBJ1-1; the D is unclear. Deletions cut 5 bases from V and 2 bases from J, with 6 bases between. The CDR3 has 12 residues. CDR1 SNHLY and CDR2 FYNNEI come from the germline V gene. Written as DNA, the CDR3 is TGTGCCAGCAGTTCGATAAACACTGAAGCTTTCTTT. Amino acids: CASSSINTEAFF.

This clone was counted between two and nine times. CDR3 loop: CASSIGKMNTEAFF. CDR3 coding DNA: TGTGCCAGTAGTATTGGAAAAATGAACACTGAAGCTTTCTTT. This chain links TRBV19 with TRBJ1-1; D is undetermined. V lost 3 bases and J lost 0, with 8 bases in between. Germline lookup yields CDR1 LNHDA and CDR2 SQIVND (reference sequence). The CDR3 runs to 14 residues.

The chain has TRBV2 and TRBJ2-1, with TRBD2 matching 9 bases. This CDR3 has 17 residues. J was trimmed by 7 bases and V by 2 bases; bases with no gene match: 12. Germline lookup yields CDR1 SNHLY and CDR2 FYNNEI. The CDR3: CASSERRKSGRRNEQFF. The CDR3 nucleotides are TGTGCCAGCAGTGAAAGGCGCAAGAGCGGGAGGAGGAATGAGCAGTTCTTC.

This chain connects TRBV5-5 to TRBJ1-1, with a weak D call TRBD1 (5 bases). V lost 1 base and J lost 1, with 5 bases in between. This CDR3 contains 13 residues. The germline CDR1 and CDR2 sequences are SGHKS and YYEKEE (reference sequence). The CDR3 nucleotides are TGTGCCAGCAGCTTGCAGGGGAACACTGAAGCTTTCTTT. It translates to CASSLQGNTEAFF.

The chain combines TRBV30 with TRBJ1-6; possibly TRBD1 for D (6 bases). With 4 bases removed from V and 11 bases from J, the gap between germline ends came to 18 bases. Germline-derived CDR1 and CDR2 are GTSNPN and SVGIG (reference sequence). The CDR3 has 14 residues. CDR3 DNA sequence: TGTGCCTGGAATCAGGGACACACATCCCCACCCCTCCACTTT. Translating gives CAWNQGHTSPPLHF.

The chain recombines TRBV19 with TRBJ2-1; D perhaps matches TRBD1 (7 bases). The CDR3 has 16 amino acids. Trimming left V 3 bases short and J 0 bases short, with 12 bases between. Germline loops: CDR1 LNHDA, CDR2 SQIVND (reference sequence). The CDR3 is CASSMRRGPSYNEQFF. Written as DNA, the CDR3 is TGTGCCAGTAGTATGAGGAGGGGGCCCTCCTACAATGAGCAGTTCTTC.

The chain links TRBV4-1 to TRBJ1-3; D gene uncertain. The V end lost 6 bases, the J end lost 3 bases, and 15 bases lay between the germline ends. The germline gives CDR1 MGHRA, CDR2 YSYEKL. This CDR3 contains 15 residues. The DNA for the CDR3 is TGCGCCAGCAGTCCGGGCCCTACGAATGGAAACACCATATATTTT. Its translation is CASSPGPTNGNTIYF.

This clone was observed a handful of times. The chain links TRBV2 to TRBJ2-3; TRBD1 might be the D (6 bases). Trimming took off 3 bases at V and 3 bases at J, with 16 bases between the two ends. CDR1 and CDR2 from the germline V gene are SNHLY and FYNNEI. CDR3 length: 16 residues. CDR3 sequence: CASSDGRGGGTDTQYF. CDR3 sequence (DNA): TGTGCCAGCAGTGACGGGCGAGGGGGTGGTACAGATACGCAGTATTTT.

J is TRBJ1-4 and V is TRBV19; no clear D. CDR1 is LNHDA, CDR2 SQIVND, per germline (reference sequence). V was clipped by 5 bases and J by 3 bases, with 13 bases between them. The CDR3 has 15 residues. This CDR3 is CASSPEGLSNEKLFF. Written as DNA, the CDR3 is TGTGCCAGTAGTCCAGAAGGGTTATCTAATGAAAAACTGTTTTTT.

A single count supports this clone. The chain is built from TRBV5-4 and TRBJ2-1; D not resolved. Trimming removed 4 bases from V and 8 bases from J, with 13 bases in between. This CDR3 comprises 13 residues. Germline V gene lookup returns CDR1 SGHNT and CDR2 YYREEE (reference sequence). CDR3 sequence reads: CASSGEQYDEQFF. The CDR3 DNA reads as TGTGCCAGCAGCGGGGAACAGTATGATGAGCAGTTCTTC.

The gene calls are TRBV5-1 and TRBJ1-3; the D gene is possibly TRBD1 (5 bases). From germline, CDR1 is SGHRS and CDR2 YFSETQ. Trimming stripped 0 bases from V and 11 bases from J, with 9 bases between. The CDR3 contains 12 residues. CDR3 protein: CASSLEAGPIYF. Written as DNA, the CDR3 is TGCGCCAGCAGCTTGGAGGCAGGGCCCATATATTTT. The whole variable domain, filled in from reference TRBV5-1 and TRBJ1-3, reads KAGVTQTPRYLIKTRGQQVTLSCSPISGHRSVSWYQQTPGQGLQFLFEYFSETQRNKGNFPGRFSGRQFSNSRSEMNVSTLELGDSALYLCASSLEAGPIYFGEGSWLTVV.

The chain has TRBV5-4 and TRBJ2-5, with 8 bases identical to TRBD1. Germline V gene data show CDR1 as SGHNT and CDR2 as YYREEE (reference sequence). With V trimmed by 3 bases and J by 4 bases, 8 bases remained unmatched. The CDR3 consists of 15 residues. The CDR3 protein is CASSSNRGLGETQYF. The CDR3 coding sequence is TGTGCCAGCAGCTCGAACAGGGGGTTGGGAGAGACCCAGTACTTC.

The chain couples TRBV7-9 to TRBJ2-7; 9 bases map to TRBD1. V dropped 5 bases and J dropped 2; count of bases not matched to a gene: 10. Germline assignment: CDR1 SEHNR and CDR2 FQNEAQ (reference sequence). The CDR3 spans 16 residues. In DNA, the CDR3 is TGTGCCAGCAGCCCCTCACGGACAGGGGTAACCTACGAGCAGTACTTC. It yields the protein CASSPSRTGVTYEQYF.